This TCR beta chain is drawn from a study of shared clonotypes between healthy human individuals. Study summary: Donors had three CD4 naive, three CD4 memory, two CD8 naive and one CD8 memory plate apiece. Study outcomes and limitations: In the sorted subsets, rarefaction showed sequencing was incomplete despite large depth.

Concerning this clone itself: Its antigen is currently unknown.

TCRdb's copy holds only in-frame clones and misses some; the assay was immunoSEQ multiplex PCR. Among about 680,000 clones listed, about 90% were seen once. V was pared by 0 bases and J by 4 bases, with 12 bases between. This CDR3 region has 15 residues. CDR1 is SQVTM and CDR2 is ANQGSEA in the germline V gene. Naive CD8 isolation took CD45RO-negative cells positively selected for CCR7 and excluded terminally differentiated effector memory CD45RA+ cells. V is TRBV29-1 and J is TRBJ1-4; D uncertain. Sequenced: naive CD8+ T cells sorted from blood. The clonotype originates from a man between 25 and 39 years old in good health. The CDR3 nucleotides are TGCAGCGTTGAAGATCGAGAGTCCGGTAATGAAAAACTGTTTTTT. Its translation is CSVEDRESGNEKLFF.